A single sample is the source of the 9 T cell receptor beta chains below, sequenced in a study of glioma-infiltrating T cells. Using RNA template, CDR3s of TCR alpha and beta were amplified with iRepertoire arm-PCR. TCRdb reprocessed the multiplex PCR reads via MiXCR and lists one record per CDR3 protein. Altogether around 93,000 distinct CDR3 sequences are present, 40% being singletons, with the ten largest covering less than 45%. Sequencing was done on a sample of glioma tissue, nonneoplastic brain tissue, or PBMCs (not recorded which). The receptors shown here come from a human donor with low-grade glioma or glioblastoma, undergoing nonglioma brain surgery, or in good health (not recorded which).

The sample holds many counts of this clonotype. This chain uses TRBV10-2 with TRBJ2-7; weak D call: TRBD1 (5 bases). The CDR3 extends over 14 amino acids. V shed 3 bases and J shed 7 bases, with 16 bases lying between them. In germline, CDR1 is WSHSY, CDR2 SAAADI. The chain's CDR3 is CASSDLGLSDEQYF. CDR3 nucleotide sequence: TGCGCCAGCAGTGACTTGGGGCTTTCGGATGAGCAGTACTTC.

This clonotype has just one count. A read error is possible here, since a much larger clone lies one base away. The J gene is TRBJ2-5, the V gene TRBV29-1; D is ambiguous. Trimming took 4 bases from V and 0 from J, leaving 9 bases between them. Germline V gene sequence: CDR1 SQVTM, CDR2 ANQGSEA. The CDR3 has 13 residues. The CDR3 is CSVGGQNQETQYF. DNA for the CDR3: TGCAGCGTTGGGGGTCAGAACCAAGAGACCCAGTACTTC.

In the case of this clonotype: A much larger clone is a single base away; this may be a read error. The genes are TRBV11-2 and TRBJ2-5; no firm D call. The CDR3 has 13 residues. The V and J ends lost 4 bases and 5 bases respectively, with 11 bases between them. In germline, CDR1 is SGHAT, CDR2 FQNNGV. DNA for the CDR3: TGTGCCAGCAGCTCGGTAGTGGGGGAGACCCAGTACTTC. Its protein product is CASSSVVGETQYF.

This clonotype was seen ten or more times. V is TRBV11-3 and J is TRBJ2-1; D uncertain. V was cut by 4 bases and J by 5 bases, with 9 bases left in between. CDR3 length: 13 residues. Germline CDR1 reads SGHNT; CDR2 reads YENEEA. Written as DNA, the CDR3 is TGTGCCAGCAGCTACTCGAGGAACAATGAGCAGTTCTTC. It encodes CASSYSRNNEQFF.

Comments on this clonotype: Relative to the germline gene, one junction end is altered; a read error may explain this. This rearrangement joins TRBV4-1 to TRBJ1-2; 8 positions match TRBD1. The CDR3 runs to 14 residues. Germline values: CDR1 MGHRA, CDR2 YSYEKL. In nucleotides, the CDR3 is TGCGCCAGCAGCTCCCGAGGACAGGGCTCTGGCAACACCTTC. It yields the protein CASSSRGQGSGNTF.

The chain joins TRBV15 to TRBJ2-1, with 8 bases that match TRBD2. This CDR3 spans 14 amino acids. V shed 1 base, J shed 7 bases, and the junction held 3 bases outside the gene matches. Germline CDR1 reads LNHNV; CDR2 reads YYDKDF (reference sequence). The CDR3 region has the DNA TGTGCCACCAGCAGAGCGGGGGGGCAGAATGAGCAGTTCTTC. Protein sequence: CATSRAGGQNEQFF.

The chain has TRBV9 and TRBJ1-4; D perhaps matches TRBD1 (5 bases). Germline-derived CDR1 and CDR2 are SGDLS and YYNGEE. This CDR3 comprises 17 residues. V lost 1 base to trimming and J lost 6 bases, with 19 bases between them. DNA for the CDR3: TGTGCCAGCAGCGTATTCGGTGGTATTGGAGGGGATGAAAAACTGTTTTTT. Translating gives CASSVFGGIGGDEKLFF.

The rearrangement joins TRBV7-6 to TRBJ2-1; TRBD2 matches at 7 bases. Germline CDR1 is SGHVS and CDR2 is FNYEAQ. The length of the CDR3 is 14 residues. The junction had 5 bases not matched to a gene; V was cut back by 5 bases and J by 4 bases. The CDR3: CASSRSGGYNEQFF. DNA of the CDR3: TGTGCCAGCAGCCGCTCGGGGGGATACAATGAGCAGTTCTTC.

The CDR3 spells CASRSGSREAFF. The CDR3 bases are TGTGCCAGCAGATCCGGGTCCCGTGAGGCTTTCTTT. The J gene is TRBJ1-1, the V gene TRBV28; no clear D gene. CDR1 is MDHEN, CDR2 SYDVKM, per germline. This CDR3 has 12 amino acids. Trimming removed 6 bases at V and 11 bases at J, with 16 bases between. The full variable domain, with the rest looked up from reference TRBV28 and TRBJ1-1, is DVKVTQSSRYLVKRTGEKVFLECVQDMDHENMFWYRQDPGLGLRLIYFSYDVKMKEKGDIPEGYSVSREKKERFSLILESASTNQTSMYLCASRSGSREAFFGQGTRLTVV.